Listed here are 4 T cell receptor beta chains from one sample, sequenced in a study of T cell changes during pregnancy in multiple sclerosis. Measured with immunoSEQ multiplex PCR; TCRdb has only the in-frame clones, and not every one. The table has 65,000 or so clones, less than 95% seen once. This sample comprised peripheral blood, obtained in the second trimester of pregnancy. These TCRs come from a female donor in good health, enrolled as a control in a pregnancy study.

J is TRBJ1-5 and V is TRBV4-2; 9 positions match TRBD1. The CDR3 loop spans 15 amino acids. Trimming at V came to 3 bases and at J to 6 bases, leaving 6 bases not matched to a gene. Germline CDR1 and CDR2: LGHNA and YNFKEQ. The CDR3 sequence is CASSQTGQGRQPQHF. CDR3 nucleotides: TGTGCCAGCAGCCAGACGGGACAGGGACGTCAGCCCCAGCATTTT.

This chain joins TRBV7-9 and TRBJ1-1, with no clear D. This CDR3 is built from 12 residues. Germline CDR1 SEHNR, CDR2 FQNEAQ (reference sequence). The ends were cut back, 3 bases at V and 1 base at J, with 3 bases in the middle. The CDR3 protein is CASSFGNTEAFF. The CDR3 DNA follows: TGTGCCAGCAGCTTCGGGAACACTGAAGCTTTCTTT.

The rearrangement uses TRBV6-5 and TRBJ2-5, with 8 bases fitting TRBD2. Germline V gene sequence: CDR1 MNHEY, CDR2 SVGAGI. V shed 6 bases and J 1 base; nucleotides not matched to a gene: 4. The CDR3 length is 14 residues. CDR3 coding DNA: TGTGCCAGCAGAGTAGCGGGGCGCCAAGAGACCCAGTACTTC. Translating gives CASRVAGRQETQYF.

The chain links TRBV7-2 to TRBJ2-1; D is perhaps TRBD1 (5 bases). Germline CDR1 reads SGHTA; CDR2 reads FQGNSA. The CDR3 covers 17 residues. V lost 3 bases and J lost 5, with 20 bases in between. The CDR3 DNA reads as TGTGCCAGCAGCTTTCCCCTACAGGCGCCCACAAACAATGAGCAGTTCTTC. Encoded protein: CASSFPLQAPTNNEQFF.